The clone carrying this T cell receptor beta chain appeared many times. Its target is unknown. Uncontrolled infection, other autoimmune disease, pregnancy or lactation led to exclusion. Diagnoses were made from clinical symptoms, serum measures (thyroxine and TRAb), thyroid ultrasound and orbital computed tomography. This entry is derived from a study of T cells in Graves' hyperthyroidism and ophthalmopathy. The study, taken as a whole, reports: Blood also carried most thyroid clonotypes expanded above 0.001. The model foresaw ophthalmopathy a median 6.5 months prior to onset.

Amplified regions were TCR beta CDR3 sequences from RNA transcripts. In the first-round RT-PCR of the TCR CDR3, the HTBI primer set was used. A single record per CDR3 protein comes from TCRdb applying MiXCR to the multiplex PCR reads. The profile shows 400,000 to 500,000 distinct CDR3 sequences, about an eighth of them singletons. Germline-derived CDR1 and CDR2 are SNHLY and FYNNEI. CDR3 length equals 14 residues. V was shortened by 3 bases and J by 9 bases, with 15 bases between the two germline ends. The origin of this receptor is a woman younger than 35 with Graves' hyperthyroidism. The specimen sequenced was blood. V and J are TRBV2 and TRBJ2-4; no definite D call. The CDR3 coding sequence is TGTGCCAGCAGTGAGGTAAAGTCCGACGGCATTCAGTACTTC. Encoded protein: CASSEVKSDGIQYF.